The present entry profiles one T cell receptor beta chain with its context. A read error may produce the germline difference seen at one junction end. This entry is derived from a study of glioma-infiltrating T cells. The CDR3 spans 15 residues. Germline CDR1 reads MDHEN; CDR2 reads SYDVKM. The iRepertoire nested amplicon-rescue multiplex PCR amplified TCR alpha and beta CDR3s from RNA. TCRdb re-called the multiplex PCR reads through MiXCR, storing one row per CDR3 protein. The top ten hold around 11% of the sample, which has a few hundred thousand distinct CDR3 sequences, 41% seen once. The receptor was derived from a human donor with low-grade glioma or glioblastoma, undergoing nonglioma brain surgery, or in good health (not recorded which). Sequenced: glioma tissue, nonneoplastic brain tissue, or PBMCs (not recorded which). The V gene is TRBV28, the J gene TRBJ1-1; D is uncertain. The CDR3 sequence: CASSFLGSMNTEAFF. Here the CDR3 DNA reads TGTGCCAGCAGTTTTCTGGGGTCCATGAACACCGAAGCTTTCTTT.